A selection of T cell receptor beta chains follows, all from one sample in a study of T cell changes during pregnancy in multiple sclerosis. Some clones are missing from TCRdb's copy, which holds only in-frame ones; the method was immunoSEQ multiplex PCR. This sample has fewer than 90,000 clones; around 94% occur once, and the top ten carry around 1.7%. The starting material was peripheral blood, obtained after pregnancy. Source of these receptors: a female donor in good health, enrolled as a control in a pregnancy study. Both conserved end residues are part of each CDR3. A D gene is named only where the DNA matches it firmly. Size values are once, few and many counts, or a class for expanded clones, and some rows have none.

NA | TRBJ2-2 | once | TRBV2 | CASSEVRGSGELFF | TGTGCCAGCAGTGAAGTCCGGGGGAGCGGGGAGCTGTTTTTT
NA | TRBJ2-1 | NA | TRBV27 | CASRKGGLNNEQFF | TGTGCCAGCAGGAAAGGCGGCCTGAACAATGAGCAGTTCTTC
TRBD1 | TRBJ2-3 | NA | TRBV6-4 | CASSTRQGADTQYF | TGTGCCAGCAGCACAAGACAGGGCGCAGATACGCAGTATTTT
TRBD1 | TRBJ1-1 | NA | TRBV28 | CASSLPHSLGQGSRTEAFF | TGTGCCAGCAGTTTACCGCACTCACTGGGACAGGGTTCGAGGACTGAAGCTTTCTTT
NA | TRBJ1-2 | NA | TRBV7-2 | CASNEQNTNGYTF | TGTGCCAGCAACGAACAGAATACAAATGGCTACACCTTC
NA | TRBJ2-1 | NA | TRBV19 | CASSPEDYPSSYNEQFF | TGTGCCAGTAGTCCTGAGGACTATCCGAGCTCCTACAATGAGCAGTTCTTC
NA | TRBJ2-1 | NA | TRBV7-9 | CASRNGAPSSYNEQFF | TGTGCCAGCAGAAATGGGGCTCCGAGCTCCTACAATGAGCAGTTCTTC
TRBD1 | TRBJ2-7 | NA | TRBV19 | CASSTGQGEEQYF | TGTGCCAGTAGTACCGGACAGGGTGAGGAGCAGTACTTC
TRBD2 | TRBJ2-1 | NA | TRBV4-2 | CASSRGTSGEQFF | TGTGCCAGCAGCCGAGGGACTAGCGGAGAGCAGTTCTTC
TRBD2 | TRBJ2-2 | NA | TRBV10-3 | CAISEGSSGAGELFF | TGTGCCATCAGTGAAGGCTCTAGCGGGGCCGGGGAGCTGTTTTTT
NA | TRBJ2-5 | NA | TRBV5-4 | CASSPRGSGETQYF | TGTGCCAGCAGCCCCAGGGGATCGGGGGAGACCCAGTACTTC
TRBD1 | TRBJ1-4 | NA | TRBV19 | CASSPSGTGGEKLFF | TGTGCCAGTAGTCCCTCCGGGACAGGGGGCGAAAAACTGTTTTTT
TRBD2 | TRBJ2-7 | NA | TRBV28 | CASSLGLGEQYF | TGTGCCAGCAGTCTTGGACTAGGCGAGCAGTACTTC
TRBD1 | TRBJ1-4 | NA | TRBV7-9 | CASSNRGQGGEKLFF | TGTGCCAGCAGCAACAGGGGGCAAGGAGGCGAAAAACTGTTTTTT
NA | TRBJ2-1 | NA | TRBV18 | CASSPTFEQFF | TGTGCCAGCTCACCTACATTTGAGCAGTTCTTC
TRBD2 | TRBJ2-2 | once | TRBV28 | CASSLSGTKTGELFF | TGTGCCAGCAGTTTATCCGGGACTAAGACCGGGGAGCTGTTTTTT
TRBD2 | TRBJ2-1 | NA | TRBV27 | CASSPGTSGRFQFF | TGTGCCAGCAGTCCCGGGACTAGCGGGAGGTTCCAGTTCTTC
TRBD1 | TRBJ1-1 | NA | TRBV29-1 | CSVFAQGPPTEAFF | TGCAGCGTTTTCGCACAGGGGCCCCCAACTGAAGCTTTCTTT
NA | TRBJ1-1 | NA | TRBV19 | CASSTREPNTEAFF | TGTGCCAGTAGTACCCGGGAACCGAACACTGAAGCTTTCTTT
TRBD2 | TRBJ2-7 | NA | TRBV19 | CASKDSSGGTYEQYF | TGTGCCAGTAAGGACTCTAGCGGGGGGACCTACGAGCAGTACTTC
NA | TRBJ2-5 | NA | TRBV7-9 | CASSLSTYSEMVQETQYF | TGTGCCAGCAGCTTATCAACCTATAGCGAAATGGTCCAAGAGACCCAGTACTTC
TRBD2 | TRBJ2-7 | NA | TRBV7-9 | CASSRGGDYSYEQYF | TGTGCCAGCAGCCGGGGAGGGGACTACTCCTACGAGCAGTACTTC
NA | TRBJ1-4 | NA | TRBV2 | CASSSGQKNEKLFF | TGTGCCAGCAGTTCCGGACAGAAAAATGAAAAACTGTTTTTT
TRBD2 | TRBJ2-1 | NA | TRBV13 | CASRPWTSGSDEQFF | TGTGCCAGCAGACCATGGACTAGCGGTTCCGATGAGCAGTTCTTC
NA | TRBJ2-3 | NA | TRBV18 | CASSPSTTDTQYF | TGTGCCAGCTCACCAAGTACTACAGATACGCAGTATTTT
TRBD1 | TRBJ1-2 | NA | TRBV19 | CASSSYQGDYGYTF | TGTGCCAGTAGTTCATACCAGGGGGACTATGGCTACACCTTC
NA | TRBJ2-5 | NA | TRBV2 | CASSVDMGRETQYF | TGTGCCAGCAGCGTGGACATGGGGCGAGAGACCCAGTACTTC
NA | TRBJ2-1 | NA | TRBV27 | CASLGFSYNEQFF | TGTGCCAGTCTCGGGTTCTCCTACAATGAGCAGTTCTTC
TRBD2 | TRBJ2-1 | NA | TRBV10-3 | CAISASGFYNEQFF | TGTGCCATCAGTGCTAGCGGGTTCTACAATGAGCAGTTCTTC
NA | TRBJ2-1 | NA | TRBV2 | CASSVSGFRNEQFF | TGTGCCAGCAGTGTTAGCGGCTTTCGGAATGAGCAGTTCTTC
NA | TRBJ1-5 | NA | TRBV6-1 | CASSESGPQHF | TGTGCCAGCAGTGAGAGTGGGCCCCAGCATTTT
NA | TRBJ2-3 | once | TRBV6-1 | CASSERETRTDTQYF | TGTGCCAGCAGTGAGAGGGAGACCCGCACAGATACGCAGTATTTT
TRBD1 | TRBJ2-1 | NA | TRBV12-5 | CASGLRTGAYNEQFF | TGTGCTAGTGGTCTCCGGACAGGGGCTTACAATGAGCAGTTCTTC
NA | TRBJ1-2 | NA | TRBV9 | CASSAGGVAYGYTF | TGTGCCAGCAGCGCCGGAGGGGTCGCGTATGGCTACACCTTC
NA | TRBJ2-2 | NA | TRBV28 | CASSLYYSGPNTGELFF | TGTGCCAGCAGTTTATATTATAGCGGCCCAAACACCGGGGAGCTGTTTTTT
NA | TRBJ1-4 | NA | TRBV28 | CAILDRINEKLFF | TGTGCCATCCTCGACAGAATTAATGAAAAACTGTTTTTT
NA | TRBJ2-1 | NA | TRBV14 | CASSQVYPTRRPYNEQFF | TGTGCCAGCAGCCAAGTTTACCCGACTAGACGTCCCTACAATGAGCAGTTCTTC
NA | TRBJ1-6 | NA | TRBV4-1 | CASSQVGSNSPLHF | TGCGCCAGCAGCCAAGTAGGGAGCAATTCACCCCTCCACTTT
NA | TRBJ2-2 | once | TRBV2 | CASSGQGQELFF | TGTGCCAGCAGTGGACAAGGACAGGAGCTGTTTTTT
NA | TRBJ2-5 | NA | TRBV7-9 | CASSFSTGEGETQYF | TGTGCCAGCAGCTTTTCCACGGGGGAAGGGGAGACCCAGTACTTC
NA | TRBJ2-5 | NA | TRBV4-1 | CASSQDRSPQETQYF | TGCGCCAGCAGCCAAGATAGAAGTCCCCAAGAGACCCAGTACTTC